This T cell receptor beta chain was identified in a study of blood T cell repertoires in COVID-19. About the study: Acute-phase and convalescent COVID-19 samples originated in the United States, Italy and Spain. PBMCs, B-cell-depleted T cells, or T cells provided the cDNA or gDNA that made up the material.

Original processing methods: The authors estimated nucleated cell counts from reference gene primer amplification. Repertoires were generated with immunoSEQ multiplex PCR, while TCRdb's copy carries only in-frame clones and drops some. The V and J calls and the clone size are those of that table, but D and trimming were determined from the DNA. The sample consists of around 130,000 clones, roughly 90% of them appearing once. The sample consisted of peripheral blood. The sequence derives from a man aged 70 or older with active COVID-19.

CDR3 sequence reads: CASSQDRQVGRQYF. CDR3 DNA: TGTGCCAGCAGCCAAGATCGACAGGTGGGTAGGCAGTACTTC. V gene TRBV3-1 (or the pseudogene TRBV3-2) combines with J gene TRBJ2-7; D is possibly TRBD1 (6 bases). CDR1 and CDR2 (germline): LGHDT, YNNKEL (reference sequence). CDR3 size: 14 residues. Trimming removed 0 bases from V and 9 bases from J, with 15 bases in between.